Following are 20 T cell receptor beta chains from one sample sequenced in a study of T cell responses to AZD1222 COVID-19 vaccine. The assay was immunoSEQ multiplex PCR, and TCRdb's table has in-frame clones only and misses some. The profile covers tens of thousands of clones, with about 90% appearing a single time and approximately 8.7% taken by the ten largest. The sample was peripheral blood, taken on day 0 of AZD1222 vaccination. Receptor source: an adult in good health.

The chain is built from TRBV3-1 (or the pseudogene TRBV3-2) and TRBJ1-1; D is undetermined. V lost 4 bases and J 2 bases, leaving 11 bases between the germline ends. Germline assignment: CDR1 LGHDT and CDR2 YNNKEL (reference sequence). CDR3 size: 14 residues. The CDR3 sequence is CASSPVGGNTEAFF. As DNA, the CDR3 is TGTGCCAGCAGCCCGGTTGGTGGAAACACTGAAGCTTTCTTT.

V and J are TRBV12-3 or TRBV12-4 and TRBJ2-5; D uncertain. CDR3 size: 13 residues. V shed 1 base and J shed 1 base, with 4 bases lying between them. DNA of the CDR3: TGTGCCAGCAGTTTAGACAGCCAAGAGACCCAGTACTTC. Encoded protein: CASSLDSQETQYF.

This chain joins TRBV7-2 and TRBJ1-4, with 10 bases aligning to TRBD1. V shed 6 bases, J shed 11 bases, and the junction held 9 bases outside the gene matches. Germline V lookup: CDR1 SGHTA, CDR2 FQGNSA. The CDR3 has 14 amino acids. The CDR3 DNA follows: TGTGCCAGCAGTAGGGACAGGGGCACGGAGAAACTGTTTTTT. Translating it yields CASSRDRGTEKLFF.

This chain joins TRBV6-2 or TRBV6-3 and TRBJ2-1; 9 positions match TRBD1. V shed 6 bases and J 7 bases; nucleotides not matched to a gene: 7. The CDR3 contains 14 residues. In germline, CDR1 is MNHEY, CDR2 SVGEGT. In nucleotides, the CDR3 is TGTGCCAGCAGCGGGACAGGGCAAATAAATGAGCAGTTCTTC. This sequence encodes CASSGTGQINEQFF.

This chain joins TRBV4-2 and TRBJ1-2; no clear D gene. The germline CDR1 and CDR2 sequences are LGHNA and YNFKEQ. The CDR3 totals 14 residues. The V end lost 0 bases, the J end lost 2 bases, and 7 bases lay between the germline ends. CDR3 sequence (DNA): TGTGCCAGCAGCCAAGACAGGAAGAACTATGGCTACACCTTC. This sequence encodes CASSQDRKNYGYTF.

The chain joins TRBV7-2 to TRBJ2-7, with 11 nucleotides matching TRBD1. The V gene's germline CDR1 is SGHTA and CDR2 FQGNSA. CDR3 length: 15 residues. With V trimmed by 3 bases and J by 4 bases, 5 bases remained unmatched. This chain's CDR3 is CASSFGQGATYEQYF. The DNA of the CDR3 is TGTGCCAGCAGCTTCGGACAGGGGGCTACGTACGAGCAGTACTTC.

The chain combines TRBV14 with TRBJ2-7; 9 nucleotides agree with TRBD1. The J segment lost 2 bases and the V segment lost 6 bases, leaving 8 bases of the junction unmatched. Germline V gene sequence: CDR1 SGHDN, CDR2 FVKESK. CDR3 length equals 15 residues. CDR3 DNA: TGTGCCAGCAGTCCCGGACACAGGGGGCCCTACGAGCAGTACTTC. Translated, it gives CASSPGHRGPYEQYF. Complete variable domain (other parts from reference TRBV14 and TRBJ2-7): EAGVTQFPSHSVIEKGQTVTLRCDPISGHDNLYWYRRVMGKEIKFLLHFVKESKQDESGMPNNRFLAERTGGTYSTLKVQPAELEDSGVYFCASSPGHRGPYEQYFGPGTRLTVT.

The chain has TRBV19 and TRBJ1-3, with 7 bases identical to TRBD1. V lost 7 bases to trimming and J lost 3 bases; unmatched junction nucleotides: 9. Germline loops: CDR1 LNHDA, CDR2 SQIVND (reference sequence). The CDR3 sequence is 15 residues long. The CDR3 loop reads CASKLLGQLGNTIYF. The CDR3, as DNA: TGTGCCAGTAAACTATTGGGACAGCTTGGAAACACCATATATTTT. The entire variable domain, with the rest obtained from reference TRBV19 and TRBJ1-3, is as follows: DGGITQSPKYLFRKEGQNVTLSCEQNLNHDAMYWYRQDPGQGLRLIYYSQIVNDFQKGDIAEGYSVSREKKESFPLTVTSAQKNPTAFYLCASKLLGQLGNTIYFGEGSWLTVV.

This clone occurred once. As DNA, the CDR3 is TGCGCCAGCAGCCCCGGGACTAGCGGGGTCTACGAGCAGTACTTC. Its translation is CASSPGTSGVYEQYF. J is TRBJ2-7 and V is TRBV4-3, with 13 nucleotides matching TRBD2. After removal of 4 bases from V and 3 bases from J, the junction contained 3 bases not matched to a gene. Germline V gene sequence: CDR1 LGHNA, CDR2 YSLEER. The CDR3 extends over 15 amino acids.

The chain carries TRBV5-1 and TRBJ1-1; 9 nucleotides align to TRBD1. There are 18 residues in the CDR3. Trimming at V came to 0 bases and at J to 4 bases, leaving 13 bases not matched to a gene. In germline, CDR1 is SGHRS, CDR2 YFSETQ. Written as DNA, the CDR3 is TGCGCCAGCAGCTTGGCCTTAGGACAGGGGTCTAAGGGCACTGAAGCTTTCTTT. Its translation is CASSLALGQGSKGTEAFF.

The chain links TRBV29-1 to TRBJ2-1, with 11 bases fitting TRBD2. Looked up from germline, CDR1 is SQVTM and CDR2 is ANQGSEA. V lost 6 bases, J lost 10 bases, and 8 bases stayed unmatched. This CDR3 comprises 13 residues. CDR3 coding DNA: TGCAGCGTAGCTTCTAGCGGGGGGCGGGAGCAGTTCTTC. Translation gives CSVASSGGREQFF.

This rearrangement joins TRBV6-5 to TRBJ2-7; no reliable D call. V gave up 8 bases and J gave up 4 bases, with 12 bases separating them. CDR1 MNHEY and CDR2 SVGAGI come from the germline V gene. The CDR3 extends over 12 amino acids. This CDR3 reads CASGGPVYEQYF. CDR3 bases: TGTGCCAGCGGCGGACCTGTTTACGAGCAGTACTTC.

The CDR3 is CASAGSAYNQPQHF. The CDR3 region has the DNA TGTGCCAGCGCCGGCAGCGCCTACAATCAGCCCCAGCATTTT. The V call is TRBV6-5, the J call TRBJ1-5; D is unclear. Per germline, CDR1 MNHEY and CDR2 SVGAGI. The CDR3 has 14 residues. V was pared by 8 bases and J by 3 bases, with 14 bases between.

The rearrangement joins TRBV11-2 to TRBJ1-1; no clear D gene. The CDR3 sequence is 13 residues long. The ends were cut back, 2 bases at V and 1 base at J, with 5 bases in the middle. Germline-derived CDR1 and CDR2 are SGHAT and FQNNGV. Here the CDR3 reads CASSLFQNTEAFF. The CDR3 bases are TGTGCCAGCAGCTTATTTCAGAACACTGAAGCTTTCTTT.

The chain employs TRBV4-1 and TRBJ1-2, with TRBD1 matching 8 bases. Germline V lookup: CDR1 MGHRA, CDR2 YSYEKL. V lost 4 bases to trimming and J lost 3 bases; unmatched junction nucleotides: 7. This CDR3 has 15 amino acids. In nucleotides, the CDR3 is TGCGCCAGCAGCCGTATTACGGGACAGGACTATGGCTACACCTTC. Its translation: CASSRITGQDYGYTF.

The genes are TRBV27 and TRBJ1-3, with D unresolved. Trimming stripped 5 bases from V and 0 bases from J, with 11 bases between. The V gene's germline CDR1 is MNHEY and CDR2 SMNVEV (reference sequence). The CDR3 extends over 15 amino acids. The CDR3 nucleotides are TGTGCCAGCAGTCCATCGGGGAGCTCTGGAAACACCATATATTTT. Its protein product is CASSPSGSSGNTIYF.

V gene TRBV7-9 combines with J gene TRBJ2-7; D ambiguous. In germline, CDR1 is SEHNR, CDR2 FQNEAQ (reference sequence). This CDR3 region has 14 residues. Trimming pared 1 base from V and 0 bases from J, leaving 7 bases between. The CDR3 spells CASSLGWHSYEQYF. DNA of the CDR3: TGTGCCAGCAGCTTAGGCTGGCACTCCTACGAGCAGTACTTC.

V is TRBV7-2 and J is TRBJ1-2; maybe TRBD1 (6 bases). The germline gives CDR1 SGHTA, CDR2 FQGNSA. This CDR3 has 14 residues. The germline V and J ends were trimmed by 7 bases and 2 bases, with 14 bases remaining between them. This chain's CDR3 is CASTRDISNYGYTF. Written as DNA, the CDR3 is TGTGCCAGCACCCGGGACATATCCAACTATGGCTACACCTTC.

The chain links TRBV6-4 to TRBJ2-1; 10 nucleotides match TRBD2. Germline CDR1 MRHNA, CDR2 SNTAGT. V lost 2 bases, J lost 6 bases, and 4 bases stayed unmatched. The CDR3 is made up of 15 amino acids. For the CDR3, the DNA is TGTGCCAGCAGTGACGGGGCTAGCGGGGGCAATGAGCAGTTCTTC. It is translated as CASSDGASGGNEQFF.

This clone was detected only once. The rearrangement uses TRBV7-8 and TRBJ1-2; 7 nucleotides match TRBD1. The CDR3 is 13 amino acids. CDR1 is SGHVS, CDR2 FQNEAQ, per germline. Germline trimming cut 3 bases from V and 5 bases from J; bases unmatched to any gene: 3. The CDR3: CASSLGQTYGYTF. DNA for the CDR3: TGTGCCAGCAGCTTGGGACAGACGTATGGCTACACCTTC.